Shown below are 30 T cell receptor beta chains from a single sample sequenced in a study of T cells in Graves' hyperthyroidism and ophthalmopathy. Amplification of TCR beta CDR3 regions used RNA as the template. Initially, a first-round RT-PCR of the TCR CDR3 employed the HTBI primer set. TCRdb analysed the multiplex PCR reads with MiXCR anew, one entry per CDR3 protein. The sample shows 50,000 to 55,000 distinct CDR3 sequences, around 48% of them seen only once. What was sequenced was blood. Source of these receptors: a woman between 45 and 60 years old with Graves' ophthalmopathy.

This clonotype has at least ten counts. The V call is TRBV14, the J call TRBJ2-2, with D possibly TRBD1 on 5 matching bases. This CDR3 contains 14 residues. The V end lost 6 bases, the J end lost 8 bases, and 16 bases lay between the germline ends. Germline V CDR1 and CDR2: SGHDN, FVKESK. CDR3 region: CASRKDISRGELFF. CDR3 bases: TGTGCCAGCAGGAAGGACATATCTAGGGGGGAGCTGTTTTTT.

The chain links TRBV24-1 to TRBJ2-5; 8 bases line up with TRBD1. From germline, CDR1 is KGHDR and CDR2 SFDVKD. With 3 bases clipped from V and 0 bases from J, the junction kept 8 bases outside the gene matches. The CDR3 covers 17 residues. The CDR3 DNA is TGTGCCACCAGTGATACCCCAGGGGGCCGTGACCAAGAGACCCAGTACTTC. Its translation is CATSDTPGGRDQETQYF.

The chain carries TRBV4-1 and TRBJ1-2; possible D gene TRBD1, 6 bases. Deletions cut 1 base from V and 6 bases from J, with 18 bases between. The germline CDR1 and CDR2 sequences are MGHRA and YSYEKL. This CDR3 has 16 residues. Written as DNA, the CDR3 is TGCGCCAGCAGCCAAGTCACAGGGCGCCCTCAGGATGGCTACACCTTC. Its translation is CASSQVTGRPQDGYTF.

Here the CDR3 DNA reads TGCGCCAGCAGCCGAAGTCTGGCAGGGACCTACGAGCAGTACTTC. Its protein is CASSRSLAGTYEQYF. The chain has TRBV4-1 and TRBJ2-7; D perhaps matches TRBD1 (5 bases). This CDR3 has 15 residues. Germline V CDR1 and CDR2: MGHRA, YSYEKL. Trimming took 4 bases from V and 2 from J, leaving 15 bases between them.

Many counts were recorded for this clonotype. The CDR3 spells CASSFHGASSYNEQFF. Here the CDR3 DNA reads TGTGCCAGCAGCTTCCATGGCGCGAGCTCCTACAATGAGCAGTTCTTC. The rearrangement joins TRBV9 to TRBJ2-1; D is undetermined. The CDR3 has 16 residues. The germline V gene encodes CDR1 SGDLS and CDR2 YYNGEE. Deletions cut 4 bases from V and 0 bases from J, with 14 bases between.

This clonotype was counted at least ten times. This chain connects TRBV20-1 to TRBJ2-1; 9 bases are a match to TRBD2. Unmatched junction bases numbered 16, after V lost 0 bases and J lost 7 bases. The CDR3 runs 18 residues. CDR1 DFQATT and CDR2 SNEGSKA come from the germline V gene (reference sequence). The CDR3 reads CSAREAGLAPESENEQFF. CDR3 DNA: TGCAGTGCTAGAGAGGCAGGACTAGCGCCAGAATCCGAAAATGAGCAGTTCTTC.

By frequency in the sample, this clonotype is medium-sized. V is TRBV19 and J is TRBJ1-6, with 10 bases identical to TRBD1. The CDR3 spans 14 residues. Germline CDR1 and CDR2: LNHDA and SQIVND (reference sequence). Unmatched junction bases numbered 3, after V lost 4 bases and J lost 9 bases. CDR3 DNA: TGTGCCAGTAGTACGCGGGACAGGGGTTCACCCCTCCACTTT. Translation: CASSTRDRGSPLHF. Full variable domain (missing parts from reference TRBV19 and TRBJ1-6): DGGITQSPKYLFRKEGQNVTLSCEQNLNHDAMYWYRQDPGQGLRLIYYSQIVNDFQKGDIAEGYSVSREKKESFPLTVTSAQKNPTAFYLCASSTRDRGSPLHFGNGTRLTVT.

The rearrangement links TRBV9 to TRBJ2-3; D possibly uses TRBD1 or TRBD2 (5 bases each). The CDR3 is 14 amino acids. Germline V CDR1 and CDR2: SGDLS, YYNGEE. V gave up 3 bases and J gave up 0 bases, with 8 bases separating them. The DNA of the CDR3 is TGTGCCAGCAGCGCCAGGGACAGCACAGATACGCAGTATTTT. It encodes CASSARDSTDTQYF.

A remark on this clonotype: Compared with germline, one end of the junction differs, possibly owing to a read error. This chain links TRBV11-2 with TRBJ1-6; possibly TRBD1 for D (6 bases). Germline CDR1 SGHAT, CDR2 FQNNGV. This CDR3 has 13 amino acids. CDR3 nucleotide sequence: TGTACCAGCCAGGGGAGGGGGGATTCACCCCTCCACTTT. This translates into CTSQGRGDSPLHF. Filled out from reference TRBV11-2 and TRBJ1-6, the complete variable domain reads EAGVAQSPRYKIIEKRQSVAFWCNPISGHATLYWYQQILGQGPKLLIQFQNNGVVDDSQLPKDRFSAERLKGVDSTLKIQPAKLEDSAVYLCTSQGRGDSPLHFGNGTRLTVT.

Concerning this clonotype: One end of the junction varies from germline; a read error may be responsible. V usage is TRBV5-1 and J usage is TRBJ2-5, with D possibly being TRBD1 or TRBD2 (5 bases each). CDR1 and CDR2 from the germline V gene are SGHRS and YFSETQ. This CDR3 is built from 12 residues. CDR3 sequence (DNA): TGTGCTAGCAGCTTAGGGGTAGAGACCCAGTACTTC. Residues: CASSLGVETQYF.

The chain links TRBV6-5 to TRBJ2-5; D not certain. This CDR3 has 15 residues. Germline assignment: CDR1 MNHEY and CDR2 SVGAGI. Trimming removed 2 bases from V and 2 bases from J, with 12 bases in between. The CDR3 here is CASSYRVSTQETQYF. Written as DNA, the CDR3 is TGTGCCAGCAGTTACCGAGTCAGTACTCAAGAGACCCAGTACTTC.

This clonotype occurred a few times. The rearrangement links TRBV6-4 to TRBJ1-6, with D unresolved. The V and J ends lost 2 bases and 0 bases respectively, with 29 bases between them. Germline loops: CDR1 MRHNA, CDR2 SNTAGT. CDR3 size: 23 residues. CDR3 loop: CASSDPHLLLTGVMGSYNSPLHF. As DNA, the CDR3 is TGTGCCAGCAGTGACCCTCATCTCCTTCTGACGGGAGTTATGGGCTCCTATAATTCACCCCTCCACTTT.

The genes are TRBV24-1 and TRBJ2-5; 10 nucleotides align to TRBD1. Unmatched junction bases numbered 5, after V lost 3 bases and J lost 2 bases. The CDR3 has 16 residues. Germline-derived CDR1 and CDR2 are KGHDR and SFDVKD. The CDR3 DNA reads as TGTGCCACCAGTGATACCGGACAGGGGGGACAAGAGACCCAGTACTTC. This encodes CATSDTGQGGQETQYF.

This clonotype occurred many times. The chain joins TRBV6-2 or TRBV6-3 to TRBJ2-2, with a tentative D call TRBD1 (6 bases). CDR1 MNHEY and CDR2 SVGEGT come from the germline V gene. This CDR3 has 16 residues. Deletions cut 6 bases from V and 3 bases from J, with 17 bases between. DNA for the CDR3: TGTGCCAGCAGATCGTTCGACAGGACGGACACCGGGGAGCTGTTTTTT. Protein product: CASRSFDRTDTGELFF.

This chain connects TRBV19 to TRBJ2-7; D is perhaps TRBD1 or TRBD2 (5 bases each). Germline V gene lookup returns CDR1 LNHDA and CDR2 SQIVND (reference sequence). V shed 5 bases and J shed 6 bases, with 14 bases lying between them. The CDR3 has 13 residues. The DNA of the CDR3 is TGTGCCAGTAGTGGGACCAGCACCTGCGAGCAGTACTTC. Amino acid sequence: CASSGTSTCEQYF.

This clonotype appeared many times. A read error may explain this, as a much larger clone is one base away. The chain joins TRBV2 to TRBJ2-1, with TRBD2 identical over 8 bases. The junction had 4 bases not matched to a gene; V was cut back by 6 bases and J by 9 bases. Looked up from germline, CDR1 is SNHLY and CDR2 is FYNNEI. The CDR3 spans 12 residues. In nucleotides, the CDR3 is TGTGCCAGCAGAGATCTAGCGGGTGAGCAGTTCTTC. Its protein product is CASRDLAGEQFF. Drawing the rest from reference TRBV2 and TRBJ2-1, the complete variable domain is EPEVTQTPSHQVTQMGQEVILRCVPISNHLYFYWYRQILGQKVEFLVSFYNNEISEKSEIFDDQFSVERPDGSNFTLKIRSTKLEDSAMYFCASRDLAGEQFFGPGTRLTVL.

This clonotype was counted many times. The V and J genes are TRBV19 and TRBJ1-5, with unresolved D. CDR3 length equals 15 residues. The V end lost 4 bases, the J end lost 3 bases, and 13 bases lay between the germline ends. Germline values: CDR1 LNHDA, CDR2 SQIVND (reference sequence). The CDR3 here is CASSTGLRNNQPQHF. In DNA, the CDR3 is TGTGCCAGTAGTACCGGTCTGCGGAACAATCAGCCCCAGCATTTT.

In its sample, this clonotype was seen many times. This chain links TRBV7-6 with TRBJ2-5; D remains unclear. This CDR3 spans 12 amino acids. The V gene's germline CDR1 is SGHVS and CDR2 FNYEAQ. The V end was cut by 5 bases, the J end by 7 bases, with 11 bases between. The CDR3 region has the DNA TGTGCCAGCAGCCCCCGATGGGGGACCCAGTACTTC. It codes for CASSPRWGTQYF.

This chain links TRBV7-2 with TRBJ1-5; a weak D match, TRBD1 (5 bases). The CDR3 has 14 amino acids. The germline gives CDR1 SGHTA, CDR2 FQGNSA. The V gene lost 5 bases and the J gene lost 4 bases, with 12 bases spanning the gap. The CDR3 DNA reads as TGTGCCAGCAGCCCCGACAGTGGGAATCAGCCCCAGCATTTT. It is translated as CASSPDSGNQPQHF.

The gene calls are TRBV3-1 and TRBJ1-1, with 12 bases lining up with TRBD1. CDR3 length equals 15 residues. Germline V gives CDR1 LGHDT, CDR2 YNNKEL (reference sequence). V gave up 3 bases and J gave up 5 bases; unmatched junction bases: 4. CDR3 amino acids: CASSHRDRGRTEAFF. DNA of the CDR3: TGTGCCAGCAGCCACAGGGACAGGGGGCGGACTGAAGCTTTCTTT.

The V and J genes are TRBV4-1 and TRBJ1-5; D ambiguous. The germline gives CDR1 MGHRA, CDR2 YSYEKL. The CDR3 consists of 16 residues. V was pared by 0 bases and J by 7 bases, with 16 bases between. In nucleotides, the CDR3 is TGCGCCAGCAGCCAAGAAAGGAATCGGGTTGGCCAGCCCCAGCATTTT. It is translated as CASSQERNRVGQPQHF.

A few counts support this clonotype. This chain uses TRBV6-1 with TRBJ2-1; 8 bases agree with TRBD1. V shed 11 bases and J 3 bases; nucleotides not matched to a gene: 9. There are 14 residues in the CDR3. Germline V lookup: CDR1 MNHNS, CDR2 SASEGT. The CDR3 DNA is TGTGCCTCCAGGGGGACAGGATTCTACAATGAGCAGTTCTTC. It specifies CASRGTGFYNEQFF.

In this sample, this clonotype turned up many times. The rearrangement links TRBV15 to TRBJ1-1, with 7 bases matching TRBD1. CDR1 LNHNV and CDR2 YYDKDF come from the germline V gene (reference sequence). The CDR3 extends over 15 amino acids. After removal of 3 bases from V and 8 bases from J, the junction contained 12 bases not matched to a gene. In nucleotides, the CDR3 is TGTGCCACCAGCAGGCCAAGAGACAGGGCTGGAGAAGCTTTCTTT. Residues: CATSRPRDRAGEAFF. The complete variable domain, with remaining parts taken from reference TRBV15 and TRBJ1-1, reads DAMVIQNPRYQVTQFGKPVTLSCSQTLNHNVMYWYQQKSSQAPKLLFHYYDKDFNNEADTPDNFQSRRPNTSFCFLDIRSPGLGDTAMYLCATSRPRDRAGEAFFGQGTRLTVV.

Ten or more counts support this clonotype. CDR3 in amino acids: CASRRASSYNEQFF. The CDR3 region has the DNA TGTGCCAGCCGCCGGGCGAGCTCCTACAATGAGCAGTTCTTC. This chain uses TRBV2 with TRBJ2-1, with D uncertain. Germline CDR1 reads SNHLY; CDR2 reads FYNNEI. The CDR3 contains 14 residues. V was trimmed by 8 bases and J by 0 bases, leaving 11 bases between them.

This sequence joins TRBV28 and TRBJ1-1, with 8 bases fitting TRBD1. The CDR3 sequence is 17 residues long. V shed 6 bases and J 0 bases; nucleotides not matched to a gene: 12. Germline lookup yields CDR1 MDHEN and CDR2 SYDVKM. The CDR3 is CASRGGTGRFMNTEAFF. As DNA, the CDR3 is TGTGCCAGCAGGGGAGGGACAGGACGTTTCATGAACACTGAAGCTTTCTTT.

The chain couples TRBV20-1 to TRBJ1-2; D perhaps matches TRBD1 (5 bases). Germline CDR1 DFQATT, CDR2 SNEGSKA (reference sequence). The CDR3 contains 13 residues. The CDR3 DNA reads TGCAGCGCGCCACCGGGGGAACTTTATGGCTACACCTTC. Its translation is CSAPPGELYGYTF.

This clonotype was recorded at least ten times. CDR3 residues: CASVVSGTDTQYF. In DNA form, the CDR3 reads TGTGCCAGCGTGGTATCCGGCACAGATACGCAGTATTTT. The chain employs TRBV6-1 and TRBJ2-3; D is unresolved. Trimming removed 8 bases at V and 1 base at J, with 10 bases between. CDR1 and CDR2 (germline): MNHNS, SASEGT. The CDR3 spans 13 residues.

A note on this clonotype: This CDR3 fails to terminate in the conserved phenylalanine or tryptophan, so it likely reflects a read error. This chain uses TRBV7-7 with TRBJ2-7, with 11 bases identical to TRBD2. This CDR3 is built from 15 residues. CDR1 SSHAT and CDR2 FNYEAQ come from the germline V gene (reference sequence). The CDR3 spells CANSQTSGGLYEQYC. In DNA form, the CDR3 reads TGTGCCAACAGCCAAACTAGCGGGGGACTCTACGAGCAGTACTGC.

About this clonotype itself: Being one base from a much bigger clone, this may be a read error. The chain uses TRBV7-9 and TRBJ2-7; D might be TRBD1 (6 bases). V was cut by 5 bases and J by 2 bases, with 13 bases left in between. The CDR3 contains 14 residues. Germline CDR1 and CDR2: SEHNR and FQNEAQ (reference sequence). CDR3 sequence (DNA): TGTGCCAGCAGCCCCCCGGACAGAGCCTACGAGCAGTACTTC. Its translation is CASSPPDRAYEQYF.

The chain recombines TRBV6-1 with TRBJ2-1; no firm D call. V lost 2 bases to trimming and J lost 6 bases, with 5 bases between them. The CDR3 totals 12 residues. Germline V gene sequence: CDR1 MNHNS, CDR2 SASEGT. Written as DNA, the CDR3 is TGTGCCAGCAGTGAAAGCGTCAATGAGCAGTTCTTC. Translation gives CASSESVNEQFF.